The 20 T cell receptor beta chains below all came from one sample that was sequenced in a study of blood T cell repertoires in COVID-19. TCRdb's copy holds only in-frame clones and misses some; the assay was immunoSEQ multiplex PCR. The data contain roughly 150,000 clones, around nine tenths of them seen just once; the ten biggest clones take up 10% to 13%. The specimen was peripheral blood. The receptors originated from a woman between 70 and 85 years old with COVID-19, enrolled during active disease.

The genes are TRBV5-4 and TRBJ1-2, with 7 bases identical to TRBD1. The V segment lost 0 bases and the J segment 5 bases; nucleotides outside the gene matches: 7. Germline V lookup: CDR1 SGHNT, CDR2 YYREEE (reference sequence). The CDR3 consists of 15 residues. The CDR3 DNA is TGTGCCAGCAGCTTGGTGGGACAGTTTTTTTATGGCTACACCTTC. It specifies CASSLVGQFFYGYTF.

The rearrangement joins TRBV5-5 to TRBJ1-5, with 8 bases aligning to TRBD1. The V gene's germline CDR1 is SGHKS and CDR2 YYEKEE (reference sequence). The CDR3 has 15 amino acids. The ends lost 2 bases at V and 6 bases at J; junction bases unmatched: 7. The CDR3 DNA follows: TGTGCCAGCAGCTTATGGCAGGGGGCGGGTCAGCCCCAGCATTTT. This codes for CASSLWQGAGQPQHF.

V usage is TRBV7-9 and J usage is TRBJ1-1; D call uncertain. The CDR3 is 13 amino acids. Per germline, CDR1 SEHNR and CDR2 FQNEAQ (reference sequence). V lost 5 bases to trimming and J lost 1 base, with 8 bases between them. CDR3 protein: CASSTRGNTEAFF. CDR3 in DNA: TGTGCCAGCAGCACCCGGGGGAACACTGAAGCTTTCTTT.

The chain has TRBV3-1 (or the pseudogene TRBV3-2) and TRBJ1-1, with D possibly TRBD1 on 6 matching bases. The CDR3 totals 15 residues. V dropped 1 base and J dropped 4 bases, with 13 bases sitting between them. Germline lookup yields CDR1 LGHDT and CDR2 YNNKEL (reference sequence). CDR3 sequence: CASSQGNRVPTEAFF. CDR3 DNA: TGTGCCAGCAGCCAAGGAAACAGGGTACCCACTGAAGCTTTCTTT.

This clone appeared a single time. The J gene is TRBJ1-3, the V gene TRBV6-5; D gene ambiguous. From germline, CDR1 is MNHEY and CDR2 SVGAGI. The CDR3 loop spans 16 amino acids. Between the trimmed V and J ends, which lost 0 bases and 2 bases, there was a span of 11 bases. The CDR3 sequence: CASSYSTSSAGNTIYF. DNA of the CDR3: TGTGCCAGCAGTTACTCGACATCGTCCGCTGGAAACACCATATATTTT.

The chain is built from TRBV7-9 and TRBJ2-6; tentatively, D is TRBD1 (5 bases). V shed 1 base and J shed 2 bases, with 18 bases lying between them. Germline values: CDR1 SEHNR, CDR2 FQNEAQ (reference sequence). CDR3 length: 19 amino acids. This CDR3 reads CASSLVRPKGLAGANVLTF. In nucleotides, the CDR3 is TGTGCCAGCAGCTTAGTTCGCCCCAAGGGGCTGGCTGGGGCCAACGTCCTGACTTTC.

The CDR3 region has the DNA TGTGCCCTAAAGAGGGGGCCAGGGAACACTGAAGCTTTCTTT. Translating it yields CALKRGPGNTEAFF. The rearrangement uses TRBV2 and TRBJ1-1; 7 bases match TRBD1. The CDR3 is 14 amino acids. J was trimmed by 1 base and V by 11 bases; bases with no gene match: 10. Germline CDR1 reads SNHLY; CDR2 reads FYNNEI. The full variable domain, completed using reference TRBV2 and TRBJ1-1, is EPEVTQTPSHQVTQMGQEVILRCVPISNHLYFYWYRQILGQKVEFLVSFYNNEISEKSEIFDDQFSVERPDGSNFTLKIRSTKLEDSAMYFCALKRGPGNTEAFFGQGTRLTVV.

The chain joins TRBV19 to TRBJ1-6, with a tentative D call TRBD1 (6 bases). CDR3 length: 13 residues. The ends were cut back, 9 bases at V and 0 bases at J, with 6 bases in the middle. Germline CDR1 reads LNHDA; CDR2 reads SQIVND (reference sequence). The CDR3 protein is CASRGSYNSPLHF. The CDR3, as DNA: TGTGCCAGCAGGGGCTCCTATAATTCACCCCTCCACTTT. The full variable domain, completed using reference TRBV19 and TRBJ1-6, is DGGITQSPKYLFRKEGQNVTLSCEQNLNHDAMYWYRQDPGQGLRLIYYSQIVNDFQKGDIAEGYSVSREKKESFPLTVTSAQKNPTAFYLCASRGSYNSPLHFGNGTRLTVT.

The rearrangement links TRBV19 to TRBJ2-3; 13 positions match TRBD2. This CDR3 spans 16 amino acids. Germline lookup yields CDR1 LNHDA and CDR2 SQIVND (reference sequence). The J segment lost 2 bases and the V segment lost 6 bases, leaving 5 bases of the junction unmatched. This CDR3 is CASSRGLAGDTDTQYF. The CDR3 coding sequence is TGTGCCAGTAGCCGCGGACTAGCGGGGGACACAGATACGCAGTATTTT. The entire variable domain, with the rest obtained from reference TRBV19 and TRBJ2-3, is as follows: DGGITQSPKYLFRKEGQNVTLSCEQNLNHDAMYWYRQDPGQGLRLIYYSQIVNDFQKGDIAEGYSVSREKKESFPLTVTSAQKNPTAFYLCASSRGLAGDTDTQYFGPGTRLTVL.

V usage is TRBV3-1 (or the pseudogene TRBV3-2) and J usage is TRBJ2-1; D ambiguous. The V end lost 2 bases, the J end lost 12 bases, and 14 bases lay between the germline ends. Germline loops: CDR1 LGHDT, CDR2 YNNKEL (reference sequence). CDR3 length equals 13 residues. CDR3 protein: CASSQLDIRRQFF. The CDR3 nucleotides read TGTGCCAGCAGCCAACTCGACATCCGGCGGCAGTTCTTC.

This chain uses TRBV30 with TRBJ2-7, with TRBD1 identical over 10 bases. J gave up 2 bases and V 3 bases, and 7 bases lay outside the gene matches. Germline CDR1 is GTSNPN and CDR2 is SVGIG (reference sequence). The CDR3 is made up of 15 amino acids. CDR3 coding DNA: TGTGCCTGGAGACCCCCGGGACAGGGGACCTACGAGCAGTACTTC. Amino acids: CAWRPPGQGTYEQYF.

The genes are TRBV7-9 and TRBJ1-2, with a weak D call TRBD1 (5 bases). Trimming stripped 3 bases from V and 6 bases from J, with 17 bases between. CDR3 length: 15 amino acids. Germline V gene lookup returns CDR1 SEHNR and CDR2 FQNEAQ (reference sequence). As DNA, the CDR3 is TGTGCCAGCAGCTTCCAAGGGGTCCTTATGGATGGCTACACCTTC. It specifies CASSFQGVLMDGYTF.

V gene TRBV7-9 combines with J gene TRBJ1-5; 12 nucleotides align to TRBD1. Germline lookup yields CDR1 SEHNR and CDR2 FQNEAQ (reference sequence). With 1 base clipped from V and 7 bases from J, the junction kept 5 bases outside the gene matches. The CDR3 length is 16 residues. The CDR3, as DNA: TGTGCCAGCAGCTTAGGGAGGGACAGGGGGCAACAGCCCCAGCATTTT. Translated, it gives CASSLGRDRGQQPQHF.

This CDR3 reads CASSLEGRGDTDTQYF. CDR3 DNA: TGCGCCAGCAGCTTGGAGGGGAGGGGAGACACAGATACGCAGTATTTT. The chain combines TRBV5-1 with TRBJ2-3; 7 nucleotides line up with TRBD2. CDR3 size: 16 residues. Germline CDR1 is SGHRS and CDR2 is YFSETQ. Trimming took 0 bases from V and 2 from J; bases not matched to a gene: 6.

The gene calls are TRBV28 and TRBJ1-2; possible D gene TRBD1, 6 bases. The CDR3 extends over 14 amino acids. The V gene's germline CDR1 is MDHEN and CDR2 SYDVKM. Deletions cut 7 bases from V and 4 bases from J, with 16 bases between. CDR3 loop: CASIKQGLVYGYTF. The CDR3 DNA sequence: TGTGCCAGCATCAAACAGGGATTAGTCTATGGCTACACCTTC.

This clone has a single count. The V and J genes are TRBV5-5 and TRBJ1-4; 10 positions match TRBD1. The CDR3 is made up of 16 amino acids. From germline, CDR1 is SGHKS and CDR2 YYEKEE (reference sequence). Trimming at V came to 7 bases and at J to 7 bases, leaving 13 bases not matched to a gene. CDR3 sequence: CASCGGRGDRGEKLFF. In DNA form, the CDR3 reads TGTGCCAGCTGCGGGGGGCGGGGGGACAGGGGTGAAAAACTGTTTTTT.

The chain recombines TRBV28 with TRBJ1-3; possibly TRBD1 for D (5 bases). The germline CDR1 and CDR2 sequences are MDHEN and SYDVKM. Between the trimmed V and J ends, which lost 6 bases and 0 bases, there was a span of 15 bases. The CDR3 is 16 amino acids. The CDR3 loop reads CASRDGGGYSGNTIYF. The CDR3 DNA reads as TGTGCCAGCAGGGACGGCGGGGGATACTCTGGAAACACCATATATTTT.

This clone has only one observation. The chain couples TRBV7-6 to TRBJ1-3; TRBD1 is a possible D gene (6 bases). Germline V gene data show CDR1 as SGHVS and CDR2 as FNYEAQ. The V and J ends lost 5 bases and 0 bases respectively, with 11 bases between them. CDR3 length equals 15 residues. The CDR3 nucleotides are TGTGCCAGCAGCCCTCTGACAGGCTCTGGAAACACCATATATTTT. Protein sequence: CASSPLTGSGNTIYF.

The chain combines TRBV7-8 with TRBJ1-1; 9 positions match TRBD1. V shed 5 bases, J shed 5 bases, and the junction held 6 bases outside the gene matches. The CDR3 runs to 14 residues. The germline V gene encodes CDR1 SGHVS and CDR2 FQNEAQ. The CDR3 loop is CASSIQGARTEAFF. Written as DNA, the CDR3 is TGTGCCAGCAGCATACAGGGGGCGAGGACTGAAGCTTTCTTT. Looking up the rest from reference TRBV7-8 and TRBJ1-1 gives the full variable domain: GAGVSQSPRYKVAKRGQDVALRCDPISGHVSLFWYQQALGQGPEFLTYFQNEAQLDKSGLPSDRFFAERPEGSVSTLKIQRTQQEDSAVYLCASSIQGARTEAFFGQGTRLTVV.

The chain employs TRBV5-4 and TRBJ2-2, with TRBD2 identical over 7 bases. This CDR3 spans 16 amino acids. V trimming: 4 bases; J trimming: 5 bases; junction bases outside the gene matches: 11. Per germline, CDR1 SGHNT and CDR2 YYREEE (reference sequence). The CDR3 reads CASSPSTSRITGELFF. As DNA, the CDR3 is TGTGCCAGCAGCCCTTCGACTAGCCGAATAACCGGGGAGCTGTTTTTT.